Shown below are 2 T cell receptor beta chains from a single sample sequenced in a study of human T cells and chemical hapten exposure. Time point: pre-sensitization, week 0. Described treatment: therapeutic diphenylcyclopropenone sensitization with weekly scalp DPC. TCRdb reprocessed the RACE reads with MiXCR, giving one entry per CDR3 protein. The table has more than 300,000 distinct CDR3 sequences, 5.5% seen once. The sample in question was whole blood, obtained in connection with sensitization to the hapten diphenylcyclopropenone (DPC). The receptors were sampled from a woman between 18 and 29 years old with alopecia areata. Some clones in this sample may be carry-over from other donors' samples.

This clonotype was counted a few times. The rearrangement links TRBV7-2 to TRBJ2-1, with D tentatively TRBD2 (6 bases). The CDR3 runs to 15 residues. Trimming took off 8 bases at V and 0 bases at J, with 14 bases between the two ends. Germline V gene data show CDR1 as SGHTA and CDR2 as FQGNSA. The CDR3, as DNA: TGTGCCAGCGGACTCTGGGGGGACTCCTACAATGAGCAGTTCTTC. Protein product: CASGLWGDSYNEQFF.

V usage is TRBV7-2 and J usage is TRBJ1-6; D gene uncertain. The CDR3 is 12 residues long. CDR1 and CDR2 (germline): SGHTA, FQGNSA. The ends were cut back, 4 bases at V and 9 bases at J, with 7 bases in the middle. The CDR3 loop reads CASSYGVSPLHF. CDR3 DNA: TGTGCCAGCAGCTATGGGGTTTCACCCCTCCACTTT. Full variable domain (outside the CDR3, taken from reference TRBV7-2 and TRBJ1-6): GAGVSQSPSNKVTEKGKDVELRCDPISGHTALYWYRQSLGQGLEFLIYFQGNSAPDKSGLPSDRFSAERTGGSVSTLTIQRTQQEDSAVYLCASSYGVSPLHFGNGTRLTVT.